Below, one TCR beta chain is given with its context. The target antigen is unknown. Each sorted subset replicate got 200 ng genomic DNA, roughly 27,000 genomes. Generated by immunoSEQ multiplex PCR, the TCRdb table keeps only in-frame clones and is missing some. The profile shows under 2,500,000 clones, roughly 95% of them singletons. Donors comprised only Caucasian adults living in Nashville, Tennessee. Germline CDR1 is KGHSH and CDR2 is LQKENI. There are 15 residues in the CDR3. J lost 4 bases, V lost 3 bases, and 4 bases had no gene match. The source of the sample is a study of shared clonotypes between healthy human individuals. Overall study findings and caveats: In general, naive subsets displayed greater estimated richness than memory subsets did.

The chain couples TRBV18 to TRBJ2-1; 9 nucleotides agree with TRBD2. Sequenced: naive CD4+ T cells sorted from blood. Subset meaning: CD45RA+ positively selected. The receptor comes from a man younger than 35 in good health. The CDR3, as DNA: TGTGCCAGCTCACCGCCTAGCGGGGAATACAATGAGCAGTTCTTC. Its translation: CASSPPSGEYNEQFF.